This is a list of T cell receptor beta chains from one sample in a study of cytomegalovirus exposure and HLA in healthy donors. Assay used: immunoSEQ multiplex PCR; TCRdb lists only in-frame clones, some missing. The repertoire has 56,000 or so clones, approximately 93% of them found once; the top ten carry 1.7%. Material for sequencing was PBMCs. All receptors come from a woman between 18 and 30 years old in good health and CMV-seropositive. The CDR3 runs from the conserved cysteine through the conserved F or W. The D gene is left open where the match is weak. The size field is filled for only some rows; it gives once, few, many or a size class.

DNA	CDR3	V	length	D	J	size
TGTGCCAGCAGTGTCAGAGGAGCCACAGATACGCAGTATTTT	CASSVRGATDTQYF	TRBV6-1	14	-	TRBJ2-3	-
TGTGCCAGCAGAGTCCCAGGATCCTACAATGAGCAGTTCTTC	CASRVPGSYNEQFF	TRBV7-9	14	-	TRBJ2-1	-
TGTGCCTGGATTTTCACAGGGGGTGGTGGCTACACCTTC	CAWIFTGGGGYTF	TRBV30	13	TRBD1	TRBJ1-2	-
TGTGCCAGCAGCGACCCCCGGGACAGGAGACTCACAAACACCGGGGAGCTGTTTTTT	CASSDPRDRRLTNTGELFF	TRBV5-4	19	TRBD1	TRBJ2-2	-
TGTGCCAGCAGTACGGACAGGGGAAACACTGAAGCTTTCTTT	CASSTDRGNTEAFF	TRBV6-5	14	TRBD1	TRBJ1-1	-
TGTGCCAGCAGTGCGGGACACGGTCAGCCCCAGCATTTT	CASSAGHGQPQHF	TRBV6-1	13	-	TRBJ1-5	-
TGCGCCAGCAGCCAAGGGGTAACAGGGGGGAACACCGGGGAGCTGTTTTTT	CASSQGVTGGNTGELFF	TRBV4-1	17	TRBD1	TRBJ2-2	-
TGTGCCAGCAGTTTGGCGGGGGGTCAGCCCCAGCATTTT	CASSLAGGQPQHF	TRBV27	13	-	TRBJ1-5	-
TGTGCCAGTAGTGCCGGGACAGGAAGCACCTACGAGCAGTACTTC	CASSAGTGSTYEQYF	TRBV19	15	TRBD1	TRBJ2-7	-
TGTGCCAGCAGTGAAACAGGACCCTCCTACGAGCAGTACTTC	CASSETGPSYEQYF	TRBV2	14	-	TRBJ2-7	-
TGTGCCAGCAGTCAAGAACAGGGTTCCTACGAGCAGTACTTC	CASSQEQGSYEQYF	TRBV28	14	-	TRBJ2-7	-
TGTGCCAGCAGCTGGGACAGCTCTGGAAACACCATATATTTT	CASSWDSSGNTIYF	TRBV7-3	14	TRBD1	TRBJ1-3	-
TGTGCCAGCAGCTTAAGCGGGGGCACCGGGGAGCTGTTTTTT	CASSLSGGTGELFF	TRBV7-3	14	TRBD2	TRBJ2-2	once
TGTGCCAGCGGTTTAGCGGGGGGGCAAACCGGGGAGCTGTTTTTT	CASGLAGGQTGELFF	TRBV9	15	TRBD2	TRBJ2-2	-
TGTGCCAGCAGTTACCTGCGTAGGGGCAGCGGGGAGCTGTTTTTT	CASSYLRRGSGELFF	TRBV6-5	15	-	TRBJ2-2	-
TGTGCCAGCAACTTAGCGGGGGGGTCAGATACGCAGTATTTT	CASNLAGGSDTQYF	TRBV9	14	TRBD2	TRBJ2-3	-
TGTGCCAGCAGCTCCTCGGTGTACCAAGAGACCCAGTACTTC	CASSSSVYQETQYF	TRBV7-8	14	-	TRBJ2-5	-
TGCAGCGGCTTTACCCGAGGACAGGATTACACAGATACGCAGTATTTT	CSGFTRGQDYTDTQYF	TRBV29-1	16	TRBD1	TRBJ2-3	-
TGTGCCAGCAGCCGAGACCCAAGCGGGGGGGCCTCCGAGCAGTACTTC	CASSRDPSGGASEQYF	TRBV4-2	16	TRBD2	TRBJ2-7	-
TGCGCCAGCAGCTGGGACAGCCATAATGAAAAACTGTTTTTT	CASSWDSHNEKLFF	TRBV4-1	14	TRBD1	TRBJ1-4	-
TGCGCCAGCAGCCAAGGAAGCTTTGGTTTGGAGACCCAGTACTTC	CASSQGSFGLETQYF	TRBV4-3	15	-	TRBJ2-5	-
TGTGCCAGCAGCTTATCGTTTGCGGAATACTATGGCTACACCTTC	CASSLSFAEYYGYTF	TRBV7-2	15	-	TRBJ1-2	once
TGCGCCAGCAGCTTGGTAGGGGATAAGTCTGAAGCTTTCTTT	CASSLVGDKSEAFF	TRBV5-1	14	-	TRBJ1-1	few
TGTGCCAGTTCCCAGGACAGGGTAAGCGAGCAGTACTTC	CASSQDRVSEQYF	TRBV19	13	TRBD1	TRBJ2-7	-
TGTGCCAGTAGTATCCCTTTACAGGGGCGAAGGACTGAAGCTTTCTTT	CASSIPLQGRRTEAFF	TRBV19	16	TRBD1	TRBJ1-1	-
TGCGCCAGCAGCCAAGATCCCACTAGCGGGGGAATAAAAGAGACCCAGTACTTC	CASSQDPTSGGIKETQYF	TRBV4-1	18	TRBD2	TRBJ2-5	once
TGTGCCAGCAGTTCCACGACAGGGGGGGATTCACCCCTCCACTTT	CASSSTTGGDSPLHF	TRBV27	15	TRBD1	TRBJ1-6	-
TGTGCCAGCAGCTCAGAGGGGTGGGACAGGGGACTGAACACTGAAGCTTTCTTT	CASSSEGWDRGLNTEAFF	TRBV7-6	18	TRBD1	TRBJ1-1	-
TGTGCCAGCAGCTTAGAGACAGGCCTGGGCACCATATATTTT	CASSLETGLGTIYF	TRBV7-9	14	-	TRBJ1-3	-
TGTGCCAGCAAGGGGGAAGAAGCTTTCTTT	CASKGEEAFF	TRBV6-6	10	-	TRBJ1-1	medium-sized
TGTGCCAGCAGCTTGGAACTAAACCCCTATGGCTACACCTTC	CASSLELNPYGYTF	TRBV5-4	14	-	TRBJ1-2	-
TGTGCCAGCAGTTTAACAGCAATCGGCTTGAACACTGAAGCTTTCTTT	CASSLTAIGLNTEAFF	TRBV27	16	-	TRBJ1-1	-